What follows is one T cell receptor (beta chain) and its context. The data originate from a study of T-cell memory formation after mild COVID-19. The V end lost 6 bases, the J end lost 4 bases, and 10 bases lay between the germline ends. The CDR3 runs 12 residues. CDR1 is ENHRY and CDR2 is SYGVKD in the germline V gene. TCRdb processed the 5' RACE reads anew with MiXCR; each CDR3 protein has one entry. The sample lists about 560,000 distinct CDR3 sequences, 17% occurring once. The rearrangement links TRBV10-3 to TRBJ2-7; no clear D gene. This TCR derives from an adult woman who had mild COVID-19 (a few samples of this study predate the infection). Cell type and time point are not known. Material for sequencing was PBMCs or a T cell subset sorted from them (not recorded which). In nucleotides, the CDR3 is TGTGCCATCAGGGGTACCAGTTACGAGCAGTACTTC. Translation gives CAIRGTSYEQYF.